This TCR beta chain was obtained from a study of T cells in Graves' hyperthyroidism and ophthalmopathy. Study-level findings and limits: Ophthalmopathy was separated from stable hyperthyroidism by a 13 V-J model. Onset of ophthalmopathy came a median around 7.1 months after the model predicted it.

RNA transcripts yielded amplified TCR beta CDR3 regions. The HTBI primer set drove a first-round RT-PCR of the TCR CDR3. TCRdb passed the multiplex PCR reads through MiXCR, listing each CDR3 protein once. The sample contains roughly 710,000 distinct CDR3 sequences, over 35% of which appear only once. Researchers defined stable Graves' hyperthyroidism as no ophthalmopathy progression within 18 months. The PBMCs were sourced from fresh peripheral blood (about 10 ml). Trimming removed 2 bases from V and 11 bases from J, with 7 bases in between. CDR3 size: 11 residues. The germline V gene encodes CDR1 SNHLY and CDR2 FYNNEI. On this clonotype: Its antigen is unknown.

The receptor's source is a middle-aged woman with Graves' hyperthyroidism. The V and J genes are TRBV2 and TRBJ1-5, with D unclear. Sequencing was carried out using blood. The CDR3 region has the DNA TGTGCCAGCAGTGAAAGGCAGGCCCAGCATTTT. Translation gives CASSERQAQHF. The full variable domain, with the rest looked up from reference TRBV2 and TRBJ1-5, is EPEVTQTPSHQVTQMGQEVILRCVPISNHLYFYWYRQILGQKVEFLVSFYNNEISEKSEIFDDQFSVERPDGSNFTLKIRSTKLEDSAMYFCASSERQAQHFGDGTRLSIL.